What follows is one T cell receptor beta chain and its context. The study drew its donors from healthy HIV-negative adults without recent acute infections or vaccinations. The sample is drawn from a study of shared clonotypes between healthy human individuals. Assay: immunoSEQ multiplex PCR; the TCRdb copy retains only in-frame clones and omits some. The sample records approximately 1.1 million clones, about four fifths being singletons. This clonotype was obtained from a man between 18 and 29 years old in good health. Some clones in this sample may be carry-over from other donors' samples. Sequencing was performed on memory CD4+ T cells from PBMCs. The subset was: CD45RA-negative fraction.

The CDR3 loop reads CASSQQLQGADTEAFF. The CDR3 bases are TGTGCCAGCTCCCAACAATTACAGGGGGCGGACACTGAAGCTTTCTTT. The chain links TRBV18 to TRBJ1-1; 9 bases map to TRBD1. There are 16 residues in the CDR3. Germline trimming cut 6 bases from V and 3 bases from J; bases unmatched to any gene: 11. Germline V gene lookup returns CDR1 KGHSH and CDR2 LQKENI.